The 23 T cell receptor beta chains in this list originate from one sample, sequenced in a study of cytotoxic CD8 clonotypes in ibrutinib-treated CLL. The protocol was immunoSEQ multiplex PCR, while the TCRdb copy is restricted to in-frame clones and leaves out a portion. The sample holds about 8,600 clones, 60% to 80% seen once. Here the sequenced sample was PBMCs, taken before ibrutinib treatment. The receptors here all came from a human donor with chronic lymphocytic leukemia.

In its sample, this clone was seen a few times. CDR3 amino acids: CASSQGTNSNQPQHF. The CDR3, as DNA: TGTGCCAGCAGCCAGGGGACAAATAGCAATCAGCCCCAGCATTTT. This chain uses TRBV4-2 with TRBJ1-5, with D perhaps TRBD1 (6 bases). The CDR3 contains 15 residues. V lost 3 bases and J lost 0, with 9 bases in between. Germline CDR1 is LGHNA and CDR2 is YNFKEQ.

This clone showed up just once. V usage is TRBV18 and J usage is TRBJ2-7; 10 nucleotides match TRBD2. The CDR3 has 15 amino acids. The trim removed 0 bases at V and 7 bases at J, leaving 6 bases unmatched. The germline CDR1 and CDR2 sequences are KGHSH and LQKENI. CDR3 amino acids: CASSPPAGGPGEQYF. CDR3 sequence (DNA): TGTGCCAGCTCACCACCAGCGGGAGGGCCAGGGGAGCAGTACTTC.

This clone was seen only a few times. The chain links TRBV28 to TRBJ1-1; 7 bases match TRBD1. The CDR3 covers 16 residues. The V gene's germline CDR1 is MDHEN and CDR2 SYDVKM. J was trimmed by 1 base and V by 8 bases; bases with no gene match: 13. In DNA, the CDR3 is TGTGCCAGCGTCCCACACAGGGGTCCATGGAACACTGAAGCTTTCTTT. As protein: CASVPHRGPWNTEAFF.

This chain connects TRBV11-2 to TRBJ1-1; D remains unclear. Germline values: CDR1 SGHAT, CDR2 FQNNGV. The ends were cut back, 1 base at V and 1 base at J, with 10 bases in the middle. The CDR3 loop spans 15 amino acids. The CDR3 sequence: CASSLGGRRNTEAFF. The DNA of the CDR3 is TGTGCCAGCAGCTTAGGAGGTCGAAGGAACACTGAAGCTTTCTTT.

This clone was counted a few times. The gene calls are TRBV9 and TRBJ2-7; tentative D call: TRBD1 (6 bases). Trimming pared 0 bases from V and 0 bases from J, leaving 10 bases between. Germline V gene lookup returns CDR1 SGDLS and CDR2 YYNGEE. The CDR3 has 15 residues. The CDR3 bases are TGTGCCAGCAGCGTAGGGGGACAAAGCTCCTACGAGCAGTACTTC. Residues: CASSVGGQSSYEQYF.

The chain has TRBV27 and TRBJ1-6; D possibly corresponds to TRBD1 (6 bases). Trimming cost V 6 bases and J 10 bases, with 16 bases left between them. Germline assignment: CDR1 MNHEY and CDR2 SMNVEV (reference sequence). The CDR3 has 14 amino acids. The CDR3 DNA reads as TGTGCCAGCAGCTATACGGGACAATTATCACCCCTCCACTTT. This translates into CASSYTGQLSPLHF.

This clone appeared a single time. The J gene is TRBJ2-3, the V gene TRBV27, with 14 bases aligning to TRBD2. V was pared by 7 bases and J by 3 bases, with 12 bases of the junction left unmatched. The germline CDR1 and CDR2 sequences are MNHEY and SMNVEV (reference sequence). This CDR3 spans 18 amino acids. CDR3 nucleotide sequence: TGTGCCAGCATCTCCGGGACTAGCGGGAGAGGTTGGACAGATACGCAGTATTTT. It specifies CASISGTSGRGWTDTQYF.

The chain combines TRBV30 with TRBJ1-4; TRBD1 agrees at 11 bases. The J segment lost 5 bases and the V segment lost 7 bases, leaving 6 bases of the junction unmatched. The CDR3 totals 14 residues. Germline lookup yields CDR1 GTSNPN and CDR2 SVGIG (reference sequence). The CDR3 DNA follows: TGTGCCTACGAGGGGACAGGGGGAAATGAAAAACTGTTTTTT. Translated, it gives CAYEGTGGNEKLFF.

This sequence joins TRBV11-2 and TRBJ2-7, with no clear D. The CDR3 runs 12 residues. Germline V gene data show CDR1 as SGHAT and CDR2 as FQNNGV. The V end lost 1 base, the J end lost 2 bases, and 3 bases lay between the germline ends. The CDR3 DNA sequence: TGTGCCAGCAGCTTAGTCCCCTACGAGCAGTACTTC. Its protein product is CASSLVPYEQYF.

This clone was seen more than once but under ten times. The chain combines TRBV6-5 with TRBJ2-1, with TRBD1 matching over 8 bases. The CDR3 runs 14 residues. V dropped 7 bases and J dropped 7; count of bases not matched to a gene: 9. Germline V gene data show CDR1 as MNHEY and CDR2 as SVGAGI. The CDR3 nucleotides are TGTGCCAGCAAGCCGGGACAGGCCCCTAATGAGCAGTTCTTC. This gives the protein CASKPGQAPNEQFF.

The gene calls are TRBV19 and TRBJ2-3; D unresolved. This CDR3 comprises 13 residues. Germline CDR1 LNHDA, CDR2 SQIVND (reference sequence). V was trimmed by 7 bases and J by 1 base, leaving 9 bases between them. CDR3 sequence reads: CASKFVGTDTQYF. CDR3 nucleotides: TGTGCCAGTAAGTTCGTTGGCACAGATACGCAGTATTTT.

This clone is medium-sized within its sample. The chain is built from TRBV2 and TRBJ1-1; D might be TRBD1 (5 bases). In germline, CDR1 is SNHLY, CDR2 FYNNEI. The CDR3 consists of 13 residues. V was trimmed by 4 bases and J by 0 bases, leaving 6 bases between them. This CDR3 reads CASSGDLNTEAFF. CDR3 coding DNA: TGTGCCAGCAGTGGGGACCTGAACACTGAAGCTTTCTTT.

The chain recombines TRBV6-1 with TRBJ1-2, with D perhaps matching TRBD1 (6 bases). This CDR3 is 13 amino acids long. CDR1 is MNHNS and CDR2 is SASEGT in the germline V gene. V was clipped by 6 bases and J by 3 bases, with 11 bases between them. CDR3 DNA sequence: TGTGCCAGCAGCCCCCCAGGGGACTATGGCTACACCTTC. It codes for CASSPPGDYGYTF.

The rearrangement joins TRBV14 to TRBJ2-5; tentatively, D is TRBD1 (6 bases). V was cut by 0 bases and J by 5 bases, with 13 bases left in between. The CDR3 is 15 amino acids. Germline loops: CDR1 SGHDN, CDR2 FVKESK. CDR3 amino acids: CASSQDSDRKETQYF. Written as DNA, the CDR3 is TGTGCCAGCAGCCAAGACTCGGACAGAAAGGAGACCCAGTACTTC.

The CDR3 DNA reads TGTGCCAGCAGTTACTCGGGCGGGGTCTTCACAGATACGCAGTATTTT. Its protein product is CASSYSGGVFTDTQYF. The J gene is TRBJ2-3, the V gene TRBV6-6; weak D call: TRBD2 (6 bases). Germline V CDR1 and CDR2: MNHNY, SVGAGI (reference sequence). This CDR3 has 16 amino acids. V dropped 0 bases and J dropped 2 bases, with 12 bases sitting between them.

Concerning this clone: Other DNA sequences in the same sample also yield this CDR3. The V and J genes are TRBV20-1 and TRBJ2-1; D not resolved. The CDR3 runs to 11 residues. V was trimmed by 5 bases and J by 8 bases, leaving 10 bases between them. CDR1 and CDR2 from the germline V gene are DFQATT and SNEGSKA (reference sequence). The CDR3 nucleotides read TGCAGTGCTCTGACCCTCGATGAGCAGTTCTTC. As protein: CSALTLDEQFF.

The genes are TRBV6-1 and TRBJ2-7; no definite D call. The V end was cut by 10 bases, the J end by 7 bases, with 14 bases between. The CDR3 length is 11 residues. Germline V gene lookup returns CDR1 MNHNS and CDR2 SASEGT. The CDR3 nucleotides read TGTGCCACTGGGCCCCCCCAGGAGCAGTACTTC. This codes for CATGPPQEQYF.

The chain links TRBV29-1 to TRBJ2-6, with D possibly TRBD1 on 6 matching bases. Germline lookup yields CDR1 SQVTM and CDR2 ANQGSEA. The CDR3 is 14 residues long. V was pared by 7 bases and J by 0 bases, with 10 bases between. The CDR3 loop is CSATDSSGANVLTF. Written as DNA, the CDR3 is TGCAGCGCTACGGACAGCTCTGGGGCCAACGTCCTGACTTTC.

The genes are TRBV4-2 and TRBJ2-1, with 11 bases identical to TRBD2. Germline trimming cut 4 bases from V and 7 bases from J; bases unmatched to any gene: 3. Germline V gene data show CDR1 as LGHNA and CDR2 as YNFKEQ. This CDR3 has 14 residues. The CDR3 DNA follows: TGTGCCAGCAGCCCGGGACTAGCGGAGAATGAGCAGTTCTTC. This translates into CASSPGLAENEQFF.

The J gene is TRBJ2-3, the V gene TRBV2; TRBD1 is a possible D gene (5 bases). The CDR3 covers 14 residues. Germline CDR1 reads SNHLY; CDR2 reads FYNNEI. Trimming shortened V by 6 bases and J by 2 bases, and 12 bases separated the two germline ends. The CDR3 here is CASSSQGNTDTQYF. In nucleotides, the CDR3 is TGTGCCAGCAGCAGTCAGGGTAACACAGATACGCAGTATTTT.

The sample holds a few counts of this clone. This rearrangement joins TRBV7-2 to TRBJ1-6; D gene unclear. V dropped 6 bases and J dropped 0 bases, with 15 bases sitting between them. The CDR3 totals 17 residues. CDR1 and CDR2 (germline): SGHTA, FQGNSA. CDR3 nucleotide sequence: TGTGCCAGCAGTGAAGGCGGGATTAGCTCCTATAATTCACCCCTCCACTTT. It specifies CASSEGGISSYNSPLHF.

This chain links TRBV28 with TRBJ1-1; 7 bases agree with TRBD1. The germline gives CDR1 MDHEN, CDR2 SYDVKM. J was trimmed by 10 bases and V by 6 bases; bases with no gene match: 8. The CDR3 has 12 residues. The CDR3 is CASSRLQGVAFF. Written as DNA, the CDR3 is TGTGCCAGCAGCCGATTGCAGGGGGTAGCTTTCTTT.

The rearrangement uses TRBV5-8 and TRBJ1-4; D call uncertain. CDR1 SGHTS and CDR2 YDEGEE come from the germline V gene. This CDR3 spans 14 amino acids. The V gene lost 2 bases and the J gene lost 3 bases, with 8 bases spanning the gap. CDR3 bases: TGTGCCAGCAGCTTAAGACGGTCTAATGAAAAACTGTTTTTT. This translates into CASSLRRSNEKLFF.